This entry concerns a single T cell receptor (beta chain). Its antigen is still unknown. No quality values exist for individual bases; no much larger clone is one base distant. The immunoSEQ Assay, a bias-controlled multiplex PCR, was used to amplify TCRbeta CDR3 regions from genomic DNA. On the authors' methods: The number of nucleated cells in each sample was estimated by amplification of reference gene primers within the assay. Sequence reads were collapsed and filtered to measure the absolute abundance of every unique TCRbeta CDR3 rearrangement. For each sample, productive Simpson clonality was calculated as the square root of Simpson's diversity index across productive rearrangements. TCRdb mirrors the immuneACCESS table, restricted to in-frame sequences. Some clones are absent from its copies; in checked studies, under half trace to an unresolved V gene, and the reason for the others is unknown. The V and J calls and clone size come from that table; D and trimming were worked out from the DNA. Present in this sample are about 480,000 clones, 70% to 90% of which were seen just once. The ten biggest clones cover under 2% of the sample.

Enrolling through a virtual design, the prospective study's participants ranged in age from roughly 18 to 95 years and lived across 20 to 25 United States geographic areas. Cohort assignment in the prospective study relied on participant-reported clinical history from a screening survey and a study questionnaire. In the prospective study, mobile phlebotomists collected whole blood, serum and a nasopharyngeal or oropharyngeal swab from each participant. Additional blood draws and questionnaires over an approximately two-month period could optionally be provided by prospective study participants. Before DNA extraction, prospective study blood samples were shipped either frozen or at room temperature. Per the germline V gene, SGDLS is the CDR1 and YYNGEE is the CDR2. Spanning cysteine to phenylalanine, the CDR3 consists of 16 amino acids. The read is trimmed to its CDR3 DNA, 48 bases read in frame from base 1. Trimming costs V 1 base and J 0 bases, and their ends lie 13 bases apart.

This sample is part of a study of blood T cell repertoires in COVID-19 (dated by TCRdb to the early 2020s). For the wider study: The collaborator samples originated in the United States, Italy and Spain and spanned the acute and convalescent phases of COVID-19. HLA class I and class II types, where available, came from metadata supplied by the sample provider rather than from assay-based typing. The prospective study material was composed of cDNA or gDNA derived from T cells, B-cell-depleted T cells, or PBMCs. The samples were drawn from two sources: the first 160 participants of the ongoing ImmuneRACE study, and over 1,000 subjects contributed by 6 global collaborators. A de-identified subject ID, COVID-19 status, age in years and sex were almost always included in the sample metadata. The repertoires were released in a freely available public database intended as a resource for research on the immune response to SARS-CoV-2. Deeply sampled blood TCRbeta repertoires from subjects exposed to, actively infected with, or recovered from COVID-19 were included in the dataset. Study-wide findings and limitations: How much clinical and demographic metadata was included differed by source and by participant, and the metadata was provided uncurated.

The sequence is built from TRBV9 and TRBJ1-1, with TRBD1 perhaps the D gene, on 6 matching bases. The material sequenced was PBMCs or T cells enriched from blood (not recorded which). The sequence came from a woman younger than 35 with acute COVID-19. The DNA sequence is as follows: TGTGCCAGCAGCGTACCACAGGGTACCATGAACACTGAAGCTTTCTTT. Its translation is CASSVPQGTMNTEAFF.